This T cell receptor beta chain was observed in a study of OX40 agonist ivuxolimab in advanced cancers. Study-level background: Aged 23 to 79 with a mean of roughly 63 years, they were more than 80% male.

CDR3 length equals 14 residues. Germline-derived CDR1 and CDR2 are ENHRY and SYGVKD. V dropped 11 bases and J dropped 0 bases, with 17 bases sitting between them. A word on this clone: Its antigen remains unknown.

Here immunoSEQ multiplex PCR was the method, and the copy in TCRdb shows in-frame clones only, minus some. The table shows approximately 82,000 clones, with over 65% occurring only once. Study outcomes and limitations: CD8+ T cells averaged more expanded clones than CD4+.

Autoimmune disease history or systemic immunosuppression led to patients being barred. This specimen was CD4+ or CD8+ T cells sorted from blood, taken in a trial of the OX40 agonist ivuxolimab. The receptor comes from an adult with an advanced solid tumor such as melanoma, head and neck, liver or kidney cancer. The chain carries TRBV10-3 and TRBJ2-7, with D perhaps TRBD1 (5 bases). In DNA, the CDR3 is TGTGCCGCCCGTGGTAGGGGCTTCTCCTACGAGCAGTACTTC. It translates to CAARGRGFSYEQYF.